This T cell receptor (beta chain) was sequenced in a study of regulatory T cells in long-lasting Graves disease. This clonotype was counted at least ten times. Time point of the sample: newly diagnosed GD, antithyroid drugs for less than 3 months. Researchers made the TCR library from RNA that was extracted from PBMCs. In building TCR beta libraries, iRepertoire HTBI primers were used together with Arm-PCR of CDR3 regions. TCRdb analysed the multiplex PCR reads with MiXCR anew, one entry per CDR3 protein. This sample has roughly 520,000 distinct CDR3 sequences; around 11% occur once, and the top ten carry roughly 8.9%. Germline-derived CDR1 and CDR2 are MDHEN and SYDVKM. The CDR3 contains 15 residues. The J segment lost 2 bases and the V segment lost 7 bases, leaving 11 bases of the junction unmatched. These data were also reused for a study on T cells in Graves' hyperthyroidism and ophthalmopathy.

The origin of this receptor is a woman under 40 with Graves disease. The specimen comprised peripheral blood mononuclear cells (PBMCs), sampled at new diagnosis, from a patient treated with antithyroid drugs. The V gene is TRBV28, the J gene TRBJ2-7; 7 nucleotides line up with TRBD2. CDR3 DNA sequence: TGTGCCAGCACCTCGACTGGCGGGAGTCCCTACGAGCAGTACTTC. Translated: CASTSTGGSPYEQYF.